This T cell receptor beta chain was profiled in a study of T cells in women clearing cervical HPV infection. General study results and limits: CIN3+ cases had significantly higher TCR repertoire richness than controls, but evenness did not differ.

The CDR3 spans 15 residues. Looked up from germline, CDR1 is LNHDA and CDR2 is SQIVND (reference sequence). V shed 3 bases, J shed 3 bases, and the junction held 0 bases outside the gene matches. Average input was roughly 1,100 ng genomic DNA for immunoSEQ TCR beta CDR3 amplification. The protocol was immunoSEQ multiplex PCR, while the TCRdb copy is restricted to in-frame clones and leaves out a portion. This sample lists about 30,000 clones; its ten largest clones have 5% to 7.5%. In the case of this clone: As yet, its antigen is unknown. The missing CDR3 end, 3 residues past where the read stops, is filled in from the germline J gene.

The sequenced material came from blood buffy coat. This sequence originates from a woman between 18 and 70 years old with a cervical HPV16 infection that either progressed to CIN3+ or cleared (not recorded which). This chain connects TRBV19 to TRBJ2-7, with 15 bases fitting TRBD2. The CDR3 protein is CASSMGLAGGYEQYF. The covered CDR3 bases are TGTGCCAGTAGTATGGGACTAGCGGGGGGCTACGAG.